The rows below give T cell receptor beta chains drawn from one sample of a study of tumor-infiltrating lymphocytes in primary liver carcinoma. One entry per CDR3 protein, called by TCRdb with MiXCR from the multiplex PCR reads. The sample has under 150,000 distinct CDR3 sequences; roughly 75% are singletons. Input material: tumor-adjacent normal liver tissue. Receptor source: a woman aged 55-75 years with primary liver carcinoma and hepatitis B virus infection. CDR3s leave out the opening cysteine and the closing phenylalanine or tryptophan.

>TRBV24-1|TRBJ2-3
ATSDSGTGNLVTQY
>TRBV12-3/TRBV12-4|TRBJ2-1
ASSFGTSGLDEQF
>TRBV19|TRBJ1-5
ASSMVGTYQPQH
>TRBV4-1|TRBJ2-1
ASSQAGTGWTSGRRGEQF
>TRBV14|TRBJ2-6
ASSPTQTGGANVLT
>TRBV5-1|TRBJ2-7
ASSPEAGSPYEQY
>TRBV7-8|TRBJ2-5
ASSHSGLVGVPTQY
>TRBV4-2|TRBJ2-1
ASSQRTSGSRDEQF
>TRBV12-3/TRBV12-4|TRBJ2-7
DSSLRGKGYEQY
>TRBV11-3|TRBJ2-1
ASCLGRGELGVDEQF
>TRBV28|TRBJ2-7
ATQGQLYEQY
>TRBV11-1|TRBJ2-7
ASSWGGTRTYEQY
>TRBV7-9|TRBJ2-7
ASSFGNEDEQY
>TRBV11-2|TRBJ1-3
ASCLHTYSGNTIY
>TRBV6-1|TRBJ2-6
ASSLGSSGANVLT
>TRBV29-1|TRBJ1-5
SIADRSNQPQQ
>TRBV29-1|TRBJ1-2
SVEEQGSYGYT
>TRBV2|TRBJ2-5
ASKGTGGETQY
>TRBV6-2/TRBV6-3|TRBJ2-2
ASSYPSVRAKGEPF
>TRBV4-2|TRBJ1-4
ANSQGGHDEKLF
>TRBV5-4|TRBJ2-1
AISLVLAHNEQF
>TRBV5-4|TRBJ2-3
ASNLAAPYGDTQY
>TRBV29-1|TRBJ1-5
SVTVNNQAQH
>TRBV6-5|TRBJ1-3
ACTSTGPSGNTIY
>TRBV5-1|TRBJ2-7
ASSLILAGGYHEQY
>TRBV29-1|TRBJ1-1
SVVPYTRVNTEAF
>TRBV12-3/TRBV12-4|TRBJ2-1
VSTLGLAELNEQF
>TRBV29-1|TRBJ2-5
SVEDQVGREETQY
>TRBV6-2/TRBV6-3|TRBJ2-2
ASSYSGSPGELF
>TRBV14|TRBJ1-1
ASSQDSGYPAGAF
>TRBV5-1|TRBJ1-2
ASSYRMKGQLSGYT
>TRBV7-3|TRBJ2-2
ASSSGQNTGELF
>TRBV12-3/TRBV12-4|TRBJ2-7
VSSDAGGRSYEQY
>TRBV29-1|TRBJ1-2
SVEDSERPYGYT
>TRBV23-1|TRBJ2-7
ASSQSGPLSSYEQY